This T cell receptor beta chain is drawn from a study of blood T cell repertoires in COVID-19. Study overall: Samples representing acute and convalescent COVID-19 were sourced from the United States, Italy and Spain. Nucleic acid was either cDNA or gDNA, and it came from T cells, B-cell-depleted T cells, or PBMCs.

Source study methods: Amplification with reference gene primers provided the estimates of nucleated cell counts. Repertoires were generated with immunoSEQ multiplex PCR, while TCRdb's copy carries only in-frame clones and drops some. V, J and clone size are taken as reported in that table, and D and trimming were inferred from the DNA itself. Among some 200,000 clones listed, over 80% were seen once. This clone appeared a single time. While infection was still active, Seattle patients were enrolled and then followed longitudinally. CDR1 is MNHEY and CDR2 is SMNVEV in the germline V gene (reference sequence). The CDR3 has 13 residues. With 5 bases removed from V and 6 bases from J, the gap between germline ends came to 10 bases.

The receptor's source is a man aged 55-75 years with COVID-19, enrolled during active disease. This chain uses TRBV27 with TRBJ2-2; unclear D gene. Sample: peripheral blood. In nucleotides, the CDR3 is TGTGCCAGCAGTCCTTCTGGAGCCGGGGAGCTGTTTTTT. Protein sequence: CASSPSGAGELFF.